The rows below give T cell receptor beta chains drawn from one sample of a study of T cells in Graves' hyperthyroidism and ophthalmopathy. From the multiplex PCR reads, TCRdb called clonotypes with MiXCR, one entry per CDR3 protein. Among roughly 640,000 distinct CDR3 sequences listed, around 16% were seen once. The sequencing input was blood. The receptor set was obtained from a woman aged 40-49 years with Graves' ophthalmopathy. Both conserved end residues are part of each CDR3. Fields, in order: CDR3 DNA, CDR3 protein, D gene, J gene, V gene, clone size. A D gene is named only where the DNA matches it firmly. Clone size is given for some rows only: seen once, a few or many times, or a class if the clone is expanded.

DNA: TGTGCCAGCAGCCAGAGCGGAGATCAGCCCCAGCATTTT; CDR3: CASSQSGDQPQHF; D: -; J: TRBJ1-5; V: TRBV7-9; size: -
DNA: TGTGCCAGCAGCCAAGAAACAGGGAATGATGGGGCCAACGTCCTGACTTTC; CDR3: CASSQETGNDGANVLTF; D: -; J: TRBJ2-6; V: TRBV3-1; size: -
DNA: TGTGCCAGCAGCTATGGGACTAGCGGGAGGGTGGTCAATGAGCAGTTCTTC; CDR3: CASSYGTSGRVVNEQFF; D: TRBD2; J: TRBJ2-1; V: TRBV11-2; size: once
DNA: TGTGCCAGCAGTCCAGCGGACAAAGACACTGAAGCTTTCTTT; CDR3: CASSPADKDTEAFF; D: -; J: TRBJ1-1; V: TRBV12-3/TRBV12-4; size: many
DNA: TGTGCCAGCAGCTTAGCGAGCGGGGACGCCTACAATGAGCAGTTCTTC; CDR3: CASSLASGDAYNEQFF; D: TRBD2; J: TRBJ2-1; V: TRBV7-9; size: many
DNA: TGTGCCAGCAGTCCCAATGCGGGTCCCCCCAACCAAGAGACCCAGTACTTC; CDR3: CASSPNAGPPNQETQYF; D: -; J: TRBJ2-5; V: TRBV28; size: many
DNA: TGTGCCAGCAGGGGAGGGGCTGGGGCACCCCTCCACTTT; CDR3: CASRGGAGAPLHF; D: -; J: TRBJ1-6; V: TRBV2; size: few
DNA: TGTGCCAGCAGTTCGGGGCTCGGGGACTACTCTTACAATGAGCAGTCCTTC; CDR3: CASSSGLGDYSYNEQSF; D: TRBD2; J: TRBJ2-1; V: TRBV27; size: -
DNA: TGTGCCAGCAGCCAAGACTGGCGCACCTACGAGCAGTACTTC; CDR3: CASSQDWRTYEQYF; D: -; J: TRBJ2-7; V: TRBV3-1; size: few
DNA: TGTGCCAGCAGTGACACCTACACTGAAGCTTTCTTT; CDR3: CASSDTYTEAFF; D: -; J: TRBJ1-1; V: TRBV2; size: many
DNA: TGTGCCAGCATGTTGGGGGTGGGAGGAAACAGAAACACCATATATTTT; CDR3: CASMLGVGGNRNTIYF; D: -; J: TRBJ1-3; V: TRBV6-1; size: few
DNA: TGCAGTGCTTTCCCCAGCCTGGGGACTAGCACCCCGACGGGCAAAAACATTCAGTACTTC; CDR3: CSAFPSLGTSTPTGKNIQYF; D: TRBD2; J: TRBJ2-4; V: TRBV20-1; size: few
DNA: TGCAGTGCTAGCCGCGGGGGAGATCAAGAGACCCAGTACTTC; CDR3: CSASRGGDQETQYF; D: TRBD2; J: TRBJ2-5; V: TRBV20-1; size: many
DNA: TGTGCCAGCAGCTCCTTCCGGGGACGGGAAGAGACCCAGTACTTC; CDR3: CASSSFRGREETQYF; D: -; J: TRBJ2-5; V: TRBV7-9; size: few
DNA: TGTGCCAGCAGTTATCTGAAAGGGTATGAAGCTTTCTTT; CDR3: CASSYLKGYEAFF; D: -; J: TRBJ1-1; V: TRBV6-2/TRBV6-3; size: many
DNA: TGTGCCAGCAGCTTACTCGGCCGCACTAATGAAAAACTGTTTTTT; CDR3: CASSLLGRTNEKLFF; D: -; J: TRBJ1-4; V: TRBV11-2; size: many
DNA: TGCAGTGCTAGAGATTACAAGCGGGGGCCCACAGATACGCAGTATTTT; CDR3: CSARDYKRGPTDTQYF; D: TRBD2; J: TRBJ2-3; V: TRBV20-1; size: few
DNA: TGTGCCAGCAGCCGACAGGGGTGGGGAGATACGCAGTATTTT; CDR3: CASSRQGWGDTQYF; D: TRBD1; J: TRBJ2-3; V: TRBV3-1; size: few
DNA: TGCAGTGCTAGCAGGGCGAAGCAGCCCCAGCATTTT; CDR3: CSASRAKQPQHF; D: -; J: TRBJ1-5; V: TRBV20-1; size: -
DNA: TGTGCCAGCAGTCGACTCTCTAGCGGGAGTCTATCCTACAATGAGCAGTTCTTC; CDR3: CASSRLSSGSLSYNEQFF; D: TRBD2; J: TRBJ2-1; V: TRBV7-6; size: -
DNA: TGTGCCAGCAGCTTAGCCCCAGGACAGGGCCTCTATGGCTACACCTTC; CDR3: CASSLAPGQGLYGYTF; D: TRBD1; J: TRBJ1-2; V: TRBV7-8; size: many
DNA: TGTGCCAGCAGTTCCAATACCAGGGTTGCCGAGCAGTACTTC; CDR3: CASSSNTRVAEQYF; D: -; J: TRBJ2-7; V: TRBV6-1; size: -
DNA: TGTGCCAGCTCATCAACGGACAGAGCTAACTATGGCTACACCTTC; CDR3: CASSSTDRANYGYTF; D: -; J: TRBJ1-2; V: TRBV18; size: few
DNA: TGTGCCAGCAGCGTAGGAACCGATCAGCCCCAGCATTTT; CDR3: CASSVGTDQPQHF; D: -; J: TRBJ1-5; V: TRBV9; size: -
DNA: TGTGCCAGCAGCGAGGGGACCGCTGAGGCCTACGAGCAGTACTTC; CDR3: CASSEGTAEAYEQYF; D: -; J: TRBJ2-7; V: TRBV5-5; size: -
DNA: TGTGCCTGCTCCACTAGCGGGGGGGGGTATGAGCAGTTCTTC; CDR3: CACSTSGGGYEQFF; D: TRBD2; J: TRBJ2-1; V: TRBV30; size: -